The 31 T cell receptor beta chains in this list originate from one sample, sequenced in a study of blood T cell repertoires in COVID-19. Sequencing was performed with immunoSEQ multiplex PCR; in TCRdb, only in-frame clones are kept and a portion is missing. Among some 200,000 clones listed, approximately 90% were seen once. Source material: peripheral blood. These receptors all come from a woman aged 70 to 79 with COVID-19, enrolled during active disease.

The sample holds one count of this clone. J is TRBJ1-6 and V is TRBV30; no clear D. With 3 bases removed from V and 0 bases from J, the gap between germline ends came to 6 bases. This CDR3 comprises 14 residues. CDR1 and CDR2 from the germline V gene are GTSNPN and SVGIG (reference sequence). In nucleotides, the CDR3 is TGTGCCTGGAGGGAGAGCTCCTATAATTCACCCCTCCACTTT. It translates to CAWRESSYNSPLHF.

CDR3 amino acids: CASSRLSGYNEQFF. The CDR3 region has the DNA TGTGCCAGTAGTAGGCTCAGCGGGTACAATGAGCAGTTCTTC. V gene TRBV19 combines with J gene TRBJ2-1; D may be TRBD2 (6 bases). CDR1 LNHDA and CDR2 SQIVND come from the germline V gene (reference sequence). The CDR3 consists of 14 residues. Trimming removed 4 bases at V and 4 bases at J, with 11 bases between.

The rearrangement links TRBV24-1 to TRBJ1-5; perhaps TRBD1 as D (6 bases). CDR1 and CDR2 from the germline V gene are KGHDR and SFDVKD. This CDR3 has 15 amino acids. The V and J ends lost 6 bases and 7 bases respectively, with 18 bases between them. The chain's CDR3 is CATSSGTWENQPQHF. The CDR3 DNA follows: TGTGCCACCAGTTCTGGGACATGGGAGAACCAGCCCCAGCATTTT.

The chain employs TRBV11-3 and TRBJ1-6; D is unresolved. Trimming took 0 bases from V and 11 from J, leaving 8 bases between them. CDR1 is SGHNT and CDR2 is YENEEA in the germline V gene. This CDR3 comprises 13 residues. The CDR3 coding sequence is TGTGCCAGCAGCTTAGAAGATCGCGCACCCCTCCACTTT. This gives the protein CASSLEDRAPLHF.

This chain links TRBV11-3 with TRBJ1-2; a weak D match, TRBD1 (6 bases). CDR1 SGHNT and CDR2 YENEEA come from the germline V gene. The length of the CDR3 is 15 residues. The V gene lost 5 bases and the J gene lost 4 bases, with 17 bases spanning the gap. Here the CDR3 DNA reads TGTGCCAGCAGCCCCGGGACATACTTAGGCTATGGCTACACCTTC. Encoded protein: CASSPGTYLGYGYTF.

The J gene is TRBJ1-3, the V gene TRBV7-6; 10 positions match TRBD1. The germline V gene has CDR1 SGHVS and CDR2 FNYEAQ. The CDR3 totals 16 residues. V was clipped by 5 bases and J by 2 bases; unmatched bases: 6. The CDR3 DNA reads TGTGCCAGCAGCCCCCTCGACAGGGGGCCTGGAAACACCATATATTTT. Translated: CASSPLDRGPGNTIYF.

V and J are TRBV23-1 and TRBJ2-1, with D perhaps matching TRBD2 (5 bases). TRBV23-1 is an ORF, and what it does is uncertain. Trimming pared 0 bases from V and 0 bases from J, leaving 9 bases between. This CDR3 is 16 amino acids long. The CDR3 reads CASSQSTGVSYNEQFF. CDR3 DNA sequence: TGCGCCAGCAGTCAATCGACCGGGGTCTCCTACAATGAGCAGTTCTTC.

V and J are TRBV7-2 and TRBJ1-3; unclear D gene. CDR1 is SGHTA and CDR2 is FQGNSA in the germline V gene. The V end lost 5 bases, the J end lost 4 bases, and 18 bases lay between the germline ends. This CDR3 has 16 residues. The CDR3 nucleotides are TGTGCCAGCAGCCTAGACGGATACCTGGGCGGAAACACCATATATTTT. Translating it yields CASSLDGYLGGNTIYF. Filled out from reference TRBV7-2 and TRBJ1-3, the complete variable domain reads GAGVSQSPSNKVTEKGKDVELRCDPISGHTALYWYRQSLGQGLEFLIYFQGNSAPDKSGLPSDRFSAERTGGSVSTLTIQRTQQEDSAVYLCASSLDGYLGGNTIYFGEGSWLTVV.

The chain joins TRBV29-1 to TRBJ1-4, with no clear D. CDR3 size: 11 residues. Trimming removed 7 bases from V and 10 bases from J, with 13 bases in between. Germline values: CDR1 SQVTM, CDR2 ANQGSEA. The CDR3 DNA reads TGCAGCGCAGGTCTCGGACTAAAACTGTTTTTT. It encodes CSAGLGLKLFF.

This chain joins TRBV2 and TRBJ2-2; the D gene is possibly TRBD1 (6 bases). The germline V gene has CDR1 SNHLY and CDR2 FYNNEI. V gave up 3 bases and J gave up 1 base, with 9 bases separating them. The CDR3 length is 15 residues. As DNA, the CDR3 is TGTGCCAGCAGTGAGGGGGCCGTGAACACCGGGGAGCTGTTTTTT. Its protein is CASSEGAVNTGELFF.

The sample holds a few counts of this clone. This sequence joins TRBV4-2 and TRBJ2-2, with D possibly being TRBD1 (6 bases). Trimming pared 4 bases from V and 4 bases from J, leaving 16 bases between. CDR3 length equals 16 residues. Germline CDR1 is LGHNA and CDR2 is YNFKEQ. This CDR3 reads CASSREPTGITGELFF. CDR3 sequence (DNA): TGTGCCAGCAGCCGGGAACCTACAGGGATCACCGGGGAGCTGTTTTTT.

The V and J genes are TRBV4-3 and TRBJ1-2; a weak D match, TRBD1 (5 bases). V lost 0 bases and J 4 bases, leaving 9 bases between the germline ends. This CDR3 is built from 14 residues. The germline V gene has CDR1 LGHNA and CDR2 YSLEER. DNA of the CDR3: TGCGCCAGCAGCCAAGATAGTCAGGGCTATGGCTACACCTTC. Translation: CASSQDSQGYGYTF.

This chain links TRBV7-3 with TRBJ1-4, with D perhaps TRBD1 (5 bases). CDR1 is SGHTA, CDR2 FQGTGA, per germline. V was trimmed by 3 bases and J by 8 bases, leaving 19 bases between them. CDR3 length: 16 amino acids. The CDR3 sequence: CASSLVYGVRGEKLFF. As DNA, the CDR3 is TGTGCCAGCAGCTTGGTTTACGGCGTTCGGGGGGAAAAACTGTTTTTT.

The rearrangement links TRBV7-2 to TRBJ1-2, with 8 bases that match TRBD1. The CDR3 runs to 12 residues. Germline V gene data show CDR1 as SGHTA and CDR2 as FQGNSA. V shed 5 bases, J shed 8 bases, and the junction held 4 bases outside the gene matches. In DNA, the CDR3 is TGTGCCAGCAGCGCGACAGGGGAAGGCTACACCTTC. This codes for CASSATGEGYTF.

This chain links TRBV7-2 with TRBJ2-5; perhaps TRBD2 as D (5 bases). This CDR3 is built from 16 residues. Trimming cost V 1 base and J 4 bases, with 16 bases left between them. The germline V gene has CDR1 SGHTA and CDR2 FQGNSA. CDR3 coding DNA: TGTGCCAGCAGCTTAGGATCGGCAAGCGGCTTAGAGACCCAGTACTTC. Translating it yields CASSLGSASGLETQYF.

The V gene is TRBV24-1, the J gene TRBJ2-3; 11 bases agree with TRBD2. The germline V gene encodes CDR1 KGHDR and CDR2 SFDVKD. V shed 12 bases and J 0 bases; nucleotides not matched to a gene: 13. There are 17 residues in the CDR3. CDR3 in DNA: TGTGCCGCTACCCTAGCGGGAGGCGCCCCTAGCACAGATACGCAGTATTTT. Protein sequence: CAATLAGGAPSTDTQYF.

The J gene is TRBJ2-3, the V gene TRBV7-8, with 9 bases that match TRBD1. CDR3 length: 18 amino acids. Germline trimming cut 7 bases from V and 5 bases from J; bases unmatched to any gene: 19. Germline lookup yields CDR1 SGHVS and CDR2 FQNEAQ. For the CDR3, the DNA is TGTGCCAGCACCGAACGCGAGAGAGGGACAGGGCGATTAGATACGCAGTATTTT. Translating it yields CASTERERGTGRLDTQYF.

This sequence joins TRBV28 and TRBJ2-4; possible D gene TRBD2, 5 bases. CDR3 length: 14 amino acids. V was shortened by 4 bases and J by 7 bases, with 14 bases between the two germline ends. CDR1 and CDR2 (germline): MDHEN, SYDVKM. The CDR3 DNA sequence: TGTGCCAGCAGTTCGGGTGCCTCGGGGAACATTCAGTACTTC. It encodes CASSSGASGNIQYF. Based on the CDR3 plus reference TRBV28 and TRBJ2-4, the full variable domain is DVKVTQSSRYLVKRTGEKVFLECVQDMDHENMFWYRQDPGLGLRLIYFSYDVKMKEKGDIPEGYSVSREKKERFSLILESASTNQTSMYLCASSSGASGNIQYFGAGTRLSVL.

The chain couples TRBV7-9 to TRBJ2-1; TRBD2 matches 8 bases. The CDR3 totals 16 residues. Germline CDR1 reads SEHNR; CDR2 reads FQNEAQ (reference sequence). After removal of 5 bases from V and 4 bases from J, the junction contained 10 bases not matched to a gene. In nucleotides, the CDR3 is TGTGCCAGCAGCACTTCCGGGACTAGTAAGTACAATGAGCAGTTCTTC. As protein: CASSTSGTSKYNEQFF.

This rearrangement joins TRBV30 to TRBJ2-7, with TRBD1 identical over 9 bases. The trim removed 2 bases at V and 3 bases at J, leaving 5 bases unmatched. The germline V gene encodes CDR1 GTSNPN and CDR2 SVGIG (reference sequence). CDR3 length: 14 residues. CDR3 in amino acids: CAWSPGQGYYEQYF. The CDR3 DNA follows: TGTGCCTGGAGTCCGGGACAGGGATACTACGAGCAGTACTTC.

This clone appeared once. The chain is built from TRBV28 and TRBJ1-5, with D hard to call. CDR3 size: 12 residues. Germline assignment: CDR1 MDHEN and CDR2 SYDVKM. The V and J ends lost 5 bases and 3 bases respectively, with 5 bases between them. CDR3 nucleotides: TGTGCCAGCAGTCCTTCCAATCAGCCCCAGCATTTT. Amino acid sequence: CASSPSNQPQHF.

CDR3 DNA sequence: TGTGCCAGCAGTTTATCTGGGGGGGCAAGGGGCTACACCTTC. It yields the protein CASSLSGGARGYTF. This rearrangement joins TRBV27 to TRBJ1-2; D might be TRBD1 (6 bases). The germline V gene encodes CDR1 MNHEY and CDR2 SMNVEV (reference sequence). Trimming removed 0 bases at V and 8 bases at J, with 13 bases between. This CDR3 comprises 14 residues.

This chain connects TRBV5-1 to TRBJ1-2; tentative D call: TRBD1 (6 bases). Per the germline V gene, CDR1 is SGHRS and CDR2 is YFSETQ. CDR3 length: 15 residues. Between the trimmed V and J ends, which lost 1 base and 3 bases, there was a span of 13 bases. CDR3 region: CASSLQTGTHYGYTF. DNA of the CDR3: TGCGCCAGCAGCTTGCAGACAGGAACCCACTATGGCTACACCTTC.

The J gene is TRBJ2-2, the V gene TRBV27; the match to TRBD1 covers 8 bases. The length of the CDR3 is 17 residues. Germline V gene lookup returns CDR1 MNHEY and CDR2 SMNVEV (reference sequence). Trimming took 6 bases from V and 5 from J; bases not matched to a gene: 14. The CDR3, as DNA: TGTGCCAGCAGGCCGGACCCAGGGGGCTTTTATACCGGGGAGCTGTTTTTT. This codes for CASRPDPGGFYTGELFF.

The gene calls are TRBV30 and TRBJ2-3, with D uncertain. The CDR3 runs 11 residues. Germline V gives CDR1 GTSNPN, CDR2 SVGIG (reference sequence). Trimming shortened V by 0 bases and J by 5 bases, and 3 bases separated the two germline ends. The CDR3 spells CAWSVQDTQYF. The CDR3 coding sequence is TGTGCCTGGAGTGTACAAGATACGCAGTATTTT.

The genes are TRBV24-1 and TRBJ1-2; D remains unclear. The germline CDR1 and CDR2 sequences are KGHDR and SFDVKD. The CDR3 totals 14 residues. The V end lost 4 bases, the J end lost 4 bases, and 12 bases lay between the germline ends. CDR3 nucleotides: TGTGCCACCAGTGAAGGGAGCATGCGCTATGGCTACACCTTC. Translating it yields CATSEGSMRYGYTF.

The chain recombines TRBV3-1 (or the pseudogene TRBV3-2) with TRBJ2-5, with 16 nucleotides matching TRBD2. CDR3 length: 16 amino acids. V shed 3 bases, J shed 5 bases, and the junction held 3 bases outside the gene matches. Germline loops: CDR1 LGHDT, CDR2 YNNKEL (reference sequence). The CDR3 nucleotides are TGTGCCAGCAGCCACGGGACTAGCGGGAGGGAGGAGACCCAGTACTTC. Its protein is CASSHGTSGREETQYF.

This sequence joins TRBV4-1 and TRBJ2-7; maybe TRBD2 (6 bases). CDR1 MGHRA and CDR2 YSYEKL come from the germline V gene. Trimming removed 1 base from V and 4 bases from J, with 11 bases in between. This CDR3 spans 14 amino acids. CDR3 nucleotides: TGCGCCAGCAGCCAAGTCTTAGCGGATTACGAGCAGTACTTC. Residues: CASSQVLADYEQYF.

This chain links TRBV9 with TRBJ1-5; the D is unclear. Trimming took off 4 bases at V and 6 bases at J, with 11 bases between the two ends. Germline assignment: CDR1 SGDLS and CDR2 YYNGEE. The CDR3 is 13 residues long. CDR3 loop: CASSLRAGQPQHF. The CDR3 DNA reads as TGTGCCAGCAGCCTACGAGCAGGTCAGCCCCAGCATTTT.

V gene TRBV19 combines with J gene TRBJ1-5; 8 nucleotides line up with TRBD1. This CDR3 is 16 amino acids long. Germline CDR1 and CDR2: LNHDA and SQIVND (reference sequence). With 5 bases clipped from V and 0 bases from J, the junction kept 6 bases outside the gene matches. The CDR3 DNA follows: TGTGCCAGTAGTTCCGGACAGGGCGGTAGCAATCAGCCCCAGCATTTT. As protein: CASSSGQGGSNQPQHF.

As DNA, the CDR3 is TGCAGCGTTAATAGCGGGAGGGCCGGCAATGAGCAGTTCTTC. Translated, it gives CSVNSGRAGNEQFF. The rearrangement uses TRBV29-1 and TRBJ2-1; 11 bases align to TRBD2. The CDR3 is made up of 14 amino acids. V gave up 5 bases and J gave up 6 bases; unmatched junction bases: 6. Germline V CDR1 and CDR2: SQVTM, ANQGSEA.